This T cell receptor (beta chain) was recovered during a study of regulatory T cells in long-lasting Graves disease. This clonotype has ten or more counts. What it binds is not known. As to time point: persistent/refractory GD, antithyroid drugs over 5 years with positive TRAb. Following extraction of RNA from PBMCs, that RNA was used to make the TCR library. Diagnoses of Graves' disease were made by American Thyroid Association guidelines. Arm-PCR with iRepertoire HTBI primers amplified the CDR3 regions for these TCR beta libraries. From the multiplex PCR reads, TCRdb called clonotypes with MiXCR, one entry per CDR3 protein. The table shows some 470,000 distinct CDR3 sequences, with about 22% occurring only once. Whole-study results and caveats: Patients with persistent Graves' had lower TCR diversity than newly diagnosed patients.

The sequences come from peripheral blood mononuclear cells (PBMCs), collected when the disease was refractory, from a patient treated with antithyroid drugs. The sequence came from a female donor with Graves disease.

The CDR3 DNA reads TGCAGCGTTGATACCGGGGGCCGCACCGGGGAGCTGTTTTTT. Amino acid sequence: CSVDTGGRTGELFF. The chain joins TRBV29-1 to TRBJ2-2; D tentatively fits TRBD1 or TRBD2 (6 bases each). This CDR3 comprises 14 residues. The germline gives CDR1 SQVTM, CDR2 ANQGSEA. V was shortened by 3 bases and J by 4 bases, with 12 bases between the two germline ends.